This TCR beta chain is drawn from a study of shared clonotypes between healthy human individuals. The V gene's germline CDR1 is SQVTM and CDR2 ANQGSEA. This CDR3 region has 8 residues. The V and J ends lost 7 bases and 12 bases, in that order; junction bases with no gene match: 2. Selected positively for CCR7 and CD45RO-negative, naive CD8 cells excluded terminally differentiated effector memory CD45RA+ cells. Using immunoSEQ multiplex PCR, the repertoire was profiled, and TCRdb retains in-frame clones only, with some absent. The sample shows about 2.1 million clones, approximately 92% of them seen only once.

The material sequenced was naive CD8+ T cells from PBMCs. The TCR originated in a man younger than 35 in good health. Some clones in this sample may be carry-over from other donors' samples. The gene calls are TRBV29-1 and TRBJ1-2; the match to TRBD1 covers 7 bases. The CDR3 loop is CSDTGDTF. The CDR3 DNA sequence: TGCAGCGATACAGGGGACACCTTC.